A single sample is the source of the 20 T cell receptor beta chains below, sequenced in a study of T cells in Graves' hyperthyroidism and ophthalmopathy. Amplified regions were TCR beta CDR3 sequences from RNA transcripts. The TCR CDR3 first-round RT-PCR relied on the HTBI primer set. TCRdb recomputed calls from the multiplex PCR reads with MiXCR, one row per CDR3 protein. The sample lists a few hundred thousand distinct CDR3 sequences, 15% occurring once. Input material: blood. The source is a woman aged 25 to 39 with Graves' hyperthyroidism.

This clonotype has ten or more counts. The gene calls are TRBV3-1 and TRBJ2-2; TRBD2 might be the D (5 bases). CDR1 is LGHDT and CDR2 is YNNKEL in the germline V gene (reference sequence). The V end was cut by 3 bases, the J end by 6 bases, with 11 bases between. This CDR3 is built from 14 residues. The CDR3 region has the DNA TGTGCCAGCAGCCATAGGGCTAGCCCCGGGGAGCTGTTTTTT. Amino acid sequence: CASSHRASPGELFF.

This clonotype was counted between two and nine times. CDR3 region: CSATGGSGNTIYF. For the CDR3, the DNA is TGCAGTGCTACTGGGGGGTCGGGAAACACCATATATTTT. V and J are TRBV20-1 and TRBJ1-3; D is possibly TRBD1 (5 bases). Per the germline V gene, CDR1 is DFQATT and CDR2 is SNEGSKA (reference sequence). The CDR3 extends over 13 amino acids. The V and J ends lost 4 bases and 4 bases respectively, with 11 bases between them.

This rearrangement joins TRBV14 to TRBJ1-2; tentatively, D is TRBD1 (6 bases). This CDR3 spans 15 amino acids. Between the trimmed V and J ends, which lost 3 bases and 7 bases, there was a span of 18 bases. Germline lookup yields CDR1 SGHDN and CDR2 FVKESK. The CDR3 here is CASSHTGSILRGYTF. The CDR3 nucleotides read TGTGCCAGCAGCCATACAGGGAGCATCCTTCGTGGCTACACCTTC.

This clonotype was observed many times. The V gene is TRBV6-1, the J gene TRBJ2-1, with D perhaps TRBD2 (6 bases). This CDR3 has 15 residues. Trimming took 5 bases from V and 0 from J, leaving 11 bases between them. Germline values: CDR1 MNHNS, CDR2 SASEGT. The CDR3 sequence: CASSWDLSSYNEQFF. CDR3 nucleotide sequence: TGTGCCAGCAGTTGGGACTTGAGCTCCTACAATGAGCAGTTCTTC.

This clonotype has ten or more counts. The V call is TRBV28, the J call TRBJ2-5; TRBD2 matches at 9 bases. The CDR3 spans 14 residues. V shed 10 bases and J 3 bases; nucleotides not matched to a gene: 9. Per germline, CDR1 MDHEN and CDR2 SYDVKM. The CDR3 here is CATRGSGSKETQYF. For the CDR3, the DNA is TGTGCCACCCGGGGTAGCGGGAGTAAAGAGACCCAGTACTTC.

This clonotype was recorded at least ten times. The chain recombines TRBV2 with TRBJ2-3; 7 bases match TRBD1. The ends lost 6 bases at V and 4 bases at J; junction bases unmatched: 4. Germline V CDR1 and CDR2: SNHLY, FYNNEI. CDR3 length: 13 residues. The CDR3 loop is CASRTGSADTQYF. DNA for the CDR3: TGTGCCAGCAGGACAGGGTCGGCAGATACGCAGTATTTT.

In its sample, this clonotype was seen many times. This chain connects TRBV20-1 to TRBJ2-2; D gene ambiguous. The length of the CDR3 is 15 residues. Germline V gene data show CDR1 as DFQATT and CDR2 as SNEGSKA (reference sequence). V lost 6 bases and J lost 0, with 14 bases in between. CDR3 DNA: TGCAGTGCACTCGAACAGACAACGAACACCGGGGAGCTGTTTTTT. Translation: CSALEQTTNTGELFF.

Many counts were recorded for this clonotype. This chain links TRBV6-5 with TRBJ2-2, with 12 nucleotides matching TRBD1. Germline values: CDR1 MNHEY, CDR2 SVGAGI. The CDR3 extends over 20 amino acids. J was trimmed by 4 bases and V by 7 bases; bases with no gene match: 19. CDR3 sequence: CASTLLGLSWDRGLTGELFF. The DNA of the CDR3 is TGTGCCAGCACCTTACTCGGGTTATCCTGGGACAGGGGGCTCACCGGGGAGCTGTTTTTT.

This clonotype was picked up a small number of times. The chain couples TRBV28 to TRBJ2-7, with 7 bases aligning to TRBD2. Germline-derived CDR1 and CDR2 are MDHEN and SYDVKM. The CDR3 is made up of 13 amino acids. The ends lost 4 bases at V and 9 bases at J; junction bases unmatched: 9. This CDR3 is CASSSTGTTRQYF. The CDR3 region has the DNA TGTGCCAGCAGTTCGACCGGGACTACAAGGCAGTACTTC.

This clonotype has a count of ten or more. As DNA, the CDR3 is TGTGCCAGCAGCGTAGAAGGCTTCGCTAACTATGGCTACACCTTC. Translated: CASSVEGFANYGYTF. The V call is TRBV9, the J call TRBJ1-2; D is uncertain. The CDR3 spans 15 residues. V dropped 0 bases and J dropped 0 bases, with 9 bases sitting between them. Per the germline V gene, CDR1 is SGDLS and CDR2 is YYNGEE. The entire variable domain, with the rest obtained from reference TRBV9 and TRBJ1-2, is as follows: DSGVTQTPKHLITATGQRVTLRCSPRSGDLSVYWYQQSLDQGLQFLIQYYNGEERAKGNILERFSAQQFPDLHSELNLSSLELGDSALYFCASSVEGFANYGYTFGSGTRLTVV.

This clonotype showed up many times. This chain connects TRBV3-1 to TRBJ2-4; no reliable D call. V lost 4 bases and J 0 bases, leaving 4 bases between the germline ends. Germline CDR1 is LGHDT and CDR2 is YNNKEL (reference sequence). The CDR3 runs to 13 residues. The DNA for the CDR3 is TGTGCCAGCAGCCTAAGAGCCAAAAACATTCAGTACTTC. Its protein is CASSLRAKNIQYF.

At least ten counts were recorded for this clonotype. The chain couples TRBV28 to TRBJ1-5; D gene unclear. CDR3 length: 12 residues. The germline CDR1 and CDR2 sequences are MDHEN and SYDVKM. Deletions cut 2 bases from V and 6 bases from J, with 5 bases between. CDR3 nucleotides: TGTGCCAGCAGTTTACTTGCTCAGCCCCAGCATTTT. This translates into CASSLLAQPQHF.

The gene calls are TRBV9 and TRBJ2-3, with TRBD1 matching over 8 bases. The germline gives CDR1 SGDLS, CDR2 YYNGEE. The CDR3 runs 13 residues. Trimming at V came to 4 bases and at J to 5 bases, leaving 3 bases not matched to a gene. The CDR3 DNA reads as TGTGCCAGCAGCCCAGGGGGCCGAGATACGCAGTATTTT. This gives the protein CASSPGGRDTQYF. The entire variable domain, with the rest obtained from reference TRBV9 and TRBJ2-3, is as follows: DSGVTQTPKHLITATGQRVTLRCSPRSGDLSVYWYQQSLDQGLQFLIQYYNGEERAKGNILERFSAQQFPDLHSELNLSSLELGDSALYFCASSPGGRDTQYFGPGTRLTVL.

This clonotype was observed many times. The rearrangement links TRBV29-1 to TRBJ2-7; no definite D call. This CDR3 region has 12 residues. CDR1 and CDR2 (germline): SQVTM, ANQGSEA. V was shortened by 1 base and J by 2 bases, with 6 bases between the two germline ends. CDR3 coding DNA: TGCAGCGTTGAAGGGGATACCTACGAGCAGTACTTC. Translated: CSVEGDTYEQYF.

This clonotype was seen only a few times. The J gene is TRBJ1-2, the V gene TRBV15; no definite D call. The germline V gene encodes CDR1 LNHNV and CDR2 YYDKDF (reference sequence). The CDR3 consists of 15 residues. The V gene lost 5 bases and the J gene lost 4 bases, with 17 bases spanning the gap. CDR3 region: CATSPRGVGVYGYTF. The CDR3, as DNA: TGTGCCACCAGCCCGCGAGGAGTTGGGGTCTATGGCTACACCTTC.

The chain carries TRBV7-8 and TRBJ1-1; no reliable D call. Germline V gene data show CDR1 as SGHVS and CDR2 as FQNEAQ. The CDR3 consists of 14 residues. Trimming shortened V by 3 bases and J by 1 base, and 9 bases separated the two germline ends. CDR3 loop: CASSFQQANTEAFF. In DNA form, the CDR3 reads TGTGCCAGCAGCTTCCAGCAAGCGAACACTGAAGCTTTCTTT.

This clonotype appeared a few times. The rearrangement uses TRBV4-1 and TRBJ2-7; D is perhaps TRBD1 (6 bases). V lost 0 bases and J 4 bases, leaving 13 bases between the germline ends. This CDR3 spans 15 amino acids. Germline V gene lookup returns CDR1 MGHRA and CDR2 YSYEKL. The CDR3 DNA reads TGCGCCAGCAGCCAAGATGGGGCAGGGGATTACGAGCAGTACTTC. Translation gives CASSQDGAGDYEQYF.

The chain couples TRBV6-2 or TRBV6-3 to TRBJ1-5; TRBD1 agrees at 12 bases. Looked up from germline, CDR1 is MNHEY and CDR2 is SVGEGT. V trimming: 5 bases; J trimming: 7 bases; junction bases outside the gene matches: 6. The CDR3 is made up of 15 amino acids. The CDR3 loop is CASSRDRGLGQPQHF. In DNA form, the CDR3 reads TGTGCCAGCAGTCGGGACAGGGGGCTAGGGCAGCCCCAGCATTTT.

This clonotype was recorded at least ten times. The chain couples TRBV27 to TRBJ1-2; 12 positions agree with TRBD1. CDR3 size: 15 residues. The germline CDR1 and CDR2 sequences are MNHEY and SMNVEV (reference sequence). After removal of 4 bases from V and 9 bases from J, the junction contained 9 bases not matched to a gene. CDR3 DNA sequence: TGTGCCAGCAGTTCCTCGGGACAGGGGGCTCAGAGCTACACCTTC. Its protein is CASSSSGQGAQSYTF.

This clonotype was found many times. This sequence joins TRBV5-1 and TRBJ2-3, with unresolved D. Looked up from germline, CDR1 is SGHRS and CDR2 is YFSETQ. The CDR3 contains 14 residues. The V end was cut by 0 bases, the J end by 5 bases, with 10 bases between. CDR3 sequence (DNA): TGCGCCAGCAGCTTGGAGCGATTCGGAGATACGCAGTATTTT. Translated: CASSLERFGDTQYF.